The present entry profiles one T cell receptor beta chain with its context. As yet, its antigen is unknown. The data originate from a study of STAT5B mutations in CD4+ large granular lymphocyte leukemia. Whole-study findings and limits: TRBV06-family usage was enriched in top patient clones (8/27) versus controls (2/35).

Trimming took 2 bases from V and 4 from J, leaving 11 bases between them. Germline V gene data show CDR1 as SGHTA and CDR2 as FQGNSA. This CDR3 is built from 15 residues. The assay was run at survey level. Repertoires were generated with immunoSEQ multiplex PCR, while TCRdb's copy carries only in-frame clones and drops some. The data contain more than 25,000 clones, 70% to 85% of them singletons. Buffy coats from healthy blood donors served as controls. The sequence was obtained from a human donor in good health. The source material was CD4+ T cells from blood buffy coats. V and J are TRBV7-2 and TRBJ1-4, with D unresolved. Here the CDR3 DNA reads TGTGCCAGCAGCTTATTCGGCGTGGGTAATGAAAAACTGTTTTTT. This gives the protein CASSLFGVGNEKLFF. The full variable domain, with the rest looked up from reference TRBV7-2 and TRBJ1-4, is GAGVSQSPSNKVTEKGKDVELRCDPISGHTALYWYRQSLGQGLEFLIYFQGNSAPDKSGLPSDRFSAERTGGSVSTLTIQRTQQEDSAVYLCASSLFGVGNEKLFFGSGTQLSVL.